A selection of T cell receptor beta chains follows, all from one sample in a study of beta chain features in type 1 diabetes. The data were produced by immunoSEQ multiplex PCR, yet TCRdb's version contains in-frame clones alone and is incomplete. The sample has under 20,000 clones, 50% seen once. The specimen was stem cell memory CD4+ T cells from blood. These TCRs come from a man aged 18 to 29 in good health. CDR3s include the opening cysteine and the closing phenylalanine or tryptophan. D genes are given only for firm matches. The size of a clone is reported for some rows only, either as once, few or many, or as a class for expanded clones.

CDR3 DNA: TGCGCCAGCAGCCAAAATACAGGGGGCACTCAGCCCCAGCATTTT; CDR3 protein: CASSQNTGGTQPQHF; V gene: TRBV4-1; D gene: TRBD1; clone size: -; J gene: TRBJ1-5
CDR3 DNA: TGTGCCAGCAGCCTCGGACAGGCCGCTAGTGGCACTGAAGCTTTCTTT; CDR3 protein: CASSLGQAASGTEAFF; V gene: TRBV7-2; D gene: TRBD1; clone size: -; J gene: TRBJ1-1
CDR3 DNA: TGTGCCAGCAGCTTTTACAGGGGGCAAGTTGCTTTCTTT; CDR3 protein: CASSFYRGQVAFF; V gene: TRBV11-2; D gene: TRBD1; clone size: -; J gene: TRBJ1-1
CDR3 DNA: TGTGCCAGCAGTGACTTGGGCAGAAACTATGGCTACACCTTC; CDR3 protein: CASSDLGRNYGYTF; V gene: TRBV25-1; D gene: -; clone size: -; J gene: TRBJ1-2
CDR3 DNA: TGTGCCAGCAGCCACAGGGTCCTCACAGATACGCAGTATTTT; CDR3 protein: CASSHRVLTDTQYF; V gene: TRBV5-8; D gene: -; clone size: few; J gene: TRBJ2-3
CDR3 DNA: TGTGCCTGGAGTGTACCGGGAATAACGGAGACCCAGTACTTC; CDR3 protein: CAWSVPGITETQYF; V gene: TRBV30; D gene: -; clone size: -; J gene: TRBJ2-5
CDR3 DNA: TGTGCCAGCAGCGTAAGACAGGGTCGGGAGACCCAGTACTTC; CDR3 protein: CASSVRQGRETQYF; V gene: TRBV7-6; D gene: TRBD1; clone size: few; J gene: TRBJ2-5
CDR3 DNA: TGCAGCGCCGAACGGGGGGCGATGAGTGAGCAGTACTTC; CDR3 protein: CSAERGAMSEQYF; V gene: TRBV29-1; D gene: -; clone size: few; J gene: TRBJ2-7
CDR3 DNA: TGTGCCAGCAGCCAAGGGACAGGGGACAAGCTAGGGCCCCAGCATTTT; CDR3 protein: CASSQGTGDKLGPQHF; V gene: TRBV5-4; D gene: TRBD1; clone size: -; J gene: TRBJ1-5
CDR3 DNA: TGTGCCAGCACCCCGGCGGGGGAGCAGTACTTC; CDR3 protein: CASTPAGEQYF; V gene: TRBV11-2; D gene: -; clone size: -; J gene: TRBJ2-7
CDR3 DNA: TGTGCCAGCAGCTTGGAACAGGGGGCTAGCACAGATACGCAGTATTTT; CDR3 protein: CASSLEQGASTDTQYF; V gene: TRBV5-6; D gene: TRBD1; clone size: -; J gene: TRBJ2-3
CDR3 DNA: TGCGCCAGCAGCTTGGATAGCGGGGGGCGGGATGAGCAGTTCTTC; CDR3 protein: CASSLDSGGRDEQFF; V gene: TRBV5-1; D gene: TRBD2; clone size: once; J gene: TRBJ2-1
CDR3 DNA: TGTGCCAGCTCACCCGGGACAGGGACGGGGGGCACTGAAGCTTTCTTT; CDR3 protein: CASSPGTGTGGTEAFF; V gene: TRBV18; D gene: TRBD1; clone size: -; J gene: TRBJ1-1
CDR3 DNA: TGTGCCCGGGGGGGCAACACTGAAGCTTTCTTT; CDR3 protein: CARGGNTEAFF; V gene: TRBV30; D gene: -; clone size: -; J gene: TRBJ1-1
CDR3 DNA: TGTGCCATCAGTGAGCGGGGGGGAGAGAACACTGAAGCTTTCTTT; CDR3 protein: CAISERGGENTEAFF; V gene: TRBV10-3; D gene: -; clone size: -; J gene: TRBJ1-1
CDR3 DNA: TGTGCCAGCAGCTCACAAAGTGGCAGGGGGATTGAAGCTTTCTTT; CDR3 protein: CASSSQSGRGIEAFF; V gene: TRBV7-3; D gene: TRBD1; clone size: -; J gene: TRBJ1-1
CDR3 DNA: TGTGCCAGCAGCTTAGCGCTTCCTAGCGGGGGGACCTGGTACCAAGAGACCCAGTACTTC; CDR3 protein: CASSLALPSGGTWYQETQYF; V gene: TRBV7-2; D gene: TRBD2; clone size: -; J gene: TRBJ2-5
CDR3 DNA: TGTGCCAGCAGCAGAGGACAATACGAGACCCAGTACTTC; CDR3 protein: CASSRGQYETQYF; V gene: TRBV7-3; D gene: -; clone size: -; J gene: TRBJ2-5